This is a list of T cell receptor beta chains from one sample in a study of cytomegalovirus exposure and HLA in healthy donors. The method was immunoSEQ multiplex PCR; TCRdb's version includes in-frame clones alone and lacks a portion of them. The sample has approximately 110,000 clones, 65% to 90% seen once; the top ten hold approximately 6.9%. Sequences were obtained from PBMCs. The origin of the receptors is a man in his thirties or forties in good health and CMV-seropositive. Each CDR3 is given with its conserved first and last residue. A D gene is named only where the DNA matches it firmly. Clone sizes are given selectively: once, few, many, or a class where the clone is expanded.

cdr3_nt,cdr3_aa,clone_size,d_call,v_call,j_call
TGTGCCAGTAGTATAGGCGGTTACGGCAATCAGCCCCAGCATTTT,CASSIGGYGNQPQHF,.,.,TRBV19,TRBJ1-5
TGTGCCAGCAGCCGTGGCGGACGGGATTATGGCTACACCTTC,CASSRGGRDYGYTF,.,.,TRBV7-3,TRBJ1-2
TGTGCCAGTAGTATGGGGACAGGGGGGAATTCACCCCTCCACTTT,CASSMGTGGNSPLHF,.,TRBD1,TRBV19,TRBJ1-6
TGTGCCAGCAGCTTCTCGACAGGGGGGGAAGAGACCCAGTACTTC,CASSFSTGGEETQYF,.,TRBD1,TRBV11-2,TRBJ2-5
TGTGCCTGGAACCGGCCGGGGTGGGATACGCAGTATTTT,CAWNRPGWDTQYF,.,.,TRBV30,TRBJ2-3
TGCAGCGTTGTCGGGGGGGCCGGCGAGCAGTACTTC,CSVVGGAGEQYF,.,TRBD2,TRBV29-1,TRBJ2-7
TGTGCCAGCAGTGACTCCAGACTAGCGGGGGGGCCTGGGACGCAGTATTTT,CASSDSRLAGGPGTQYF,.,TRBD2,TRBV6-4,TRBJ2-3
TGTGCCAGCTCACCACCGAGGTTTAGCGGGGGCCAAGAGACCCAGTACTTC,CASSPPRFSGGQETQYF,.,TRBD2,TRBV18,TRBJ2-5
TGCGCCAGCAGTCGATCCTTGCTCCGGGACAGGGTACATTACTCTGGAAACACCATATATTTT,CASSRSLLRDRVHYSGNTIYF,once,TRBD1,TRBV5-1,TRBJ1-3
TGTGCCATCAGTGGGCGGACAGGGACAGATACGCAGTATTTT,CAISGRTGTDTQYF,.,TRBD1,TRBV10-3,TRBJ2-3
TGTGCCAGCAGCATGACAAGCCTGAACACTGAAGCTTTCTTT,CASSMTSLNTEAFF,.,.,TRBV6-1,TRBJ1-1
TGTGCCAGCAGTGAATCAGGGCGTAATTCACCCCTCCACTTT,CASSESGRNSPLHF,.,.,TRBV6-1,TRBJ1-6
TGCGCCAGCAGCCAAGGTTTGACAAACTACGAGCAGTACTTC,CASSQGLTNYEQYF,few,.,TRBV4-1,TRBJ2-7
TGTGCCAGCAGCTTATACAGGGAAGGGAATGAAAAACTGTTTTTT,CASSLYREGNEKLFF,.,.,TRBV7-9,TRBJ1-4
TGCGCCAGCAGTGAGTCGATTGGGGGGGAGCAGTTCTTC,CASSESIGGEQFF,.,.,TRBV10-2,TRBJ2-1
TGTGCCAGCAGTACCGACAGAGTAGTAGGTGGGGCCAACGTCCTGACTTTC,CASSTDRVVGGANVLTF,few,.,TRBV27,TRBJ2-6
TGTGCCAGCAGTGAAGAGGCCGGGGTTGGAAACACCATATATTTT,CASSEEAGVGNTIYF,.,.,TRBV2,TRBJ1-3
TGCGCCAGCAGCCAAGCGGGGGGCAGACCGAACACTGAAGCTTTCTTT,CASSQAGGRPNTEAFF,.,.,TRBV4-3,TRBJ1-1
TGTGCCAGCAGCCCAGGACTAGCGGGGGGGCCTAGGGAGACCCAGTACTTC,CASSPGLAGGPRETQYF,.,TRBD2,TRBV7-9,TRBJ2-5
TGTGCCAGCAGCCCGGATCCTAGCCAGCCCTACAATGAGCAGTTCTTC,CASSPDPSQPYNEQFF,.,.,TRBV5-6,TRBJ2-1
TGCGCCAGCAGCTTGGGTCGCACCGGGGAGCTGTTTTTT,CASSLGRTGELFF,.,.,TRBV5-1,TRBJ2-2
TGTGCCAGCTCGCGAGCGGCCCAAGAGACCCAGTACTTC,CASSRAAQETQYF,.,.,TRBV5-8,TRBJ2-5
TGTGCCAGCAGCTCGACTAGCGGGGGCTATCAAGAGACCCAGTACTTC,CASSSTSGGYQETQYF,.,TRBD2,TRBV5-4,TRBJ2-5
TGTGCCAGCAGTGTGGCCGCTGAATTGCCCCTCCACTTT,CASSVAAELPLHF,.,.,TRBV2,TRBJ1-6
TGTGCCAGCAGCCCCGAGCGGGGATCCCAAGAGACCCAGTACTTC,CASSPERGSQETQYF,.,TRBD2,TRBV4-2,TRBJ2-5
TGCGCCAGCAGCCAAGATTGGGGGGACGAGCAGTACTTC,CASSQDWGDEQYF,.,.,TRBV4-1,TRBJ2-7
TGTGCCACCAGCAGAGATAGATCCTCGAGGGGCTACACCTTC,CATSRDRSSRGYTF,.,.,TRBV15,TRBJ1-2
TGCGCCAGCAAGGACGGGACAGGCGCTAATTCACCCCTCCACTTT,CASKDGTGANSPLHF,.,TRBD1,TRBV5-1,TRBJ1-6
TGCGCCAGCAGCTCCCGGGGGGGCCTACCGGGGGAGCTGTTTTTT,CASSSRGGLPGELFF,once,TRBD2,TRBV5-1,TRBJ2-2
TGCGCCAGCAGTGAGCCTCTGGGGGGTCGCGCAGATACGCAGTATTTT,CASSEPLGGRADTQYF,.,.,TRBV10-1,TRBJ2-3
TGCGCCAGCAGCTTGGCGGGGACAGGTCAAGAGACCCAGTACTTC,CASSLAGTGQETQYF,.,TRBD1,TRBV5-1,TRBJ2-5
TGTGCCACCAGCAGAGATCGGGTCGTGGAGACCCAGTACTTC,CATSRDRVVETQYF,once,.,TRBV15,TRBJ2-5
TGTGCCAGCAGTCAAACCAGGGGGAACTATGGCTACACCTTC,CASSQTRGNYGYTF,.,TRBD1,TRBV6-1,TRBJ1-2
TGTGCCAGCAGTTTAAAGGGAGTTAGGGGACAGGGGGCGACCGGGGAGCTGTTTTTT,CASSLKGVRGQGATGELFF,.,TRBD1,TRBV27,TRBJ2-2
TGTGCCACCAGCAGAGATCAGGGGAGGGCTGGATATGGCTACACCTTC,CATSRDQGRAGYGYTF,few,.,TRBV15,TRBJ1-2
TGTGCCAGCAGTTACCAACCGGACAGGGGAGGGACTGAAGCTTTCTTT,CASSYQPDRGGTEAFF,.,TRBD1,TRBV6-5,TRBJ1-1
TGTGCCAGCAGCCCTGAGACTGGAGCCTACGAGCAGTACTTC,CASSPETGAYEQYF,.,.,TRBV7-6,TRBJ2-7
TGTGCCAGCAGTTTCCTAGCGGGGGGTTCCCAAGAGACCCAGTACTTC,CASSFLAGGSQETQYF,.,TRBD2,TRBV27,TRBJ2-5
TGTGCCAGCAGTGACTCGGGGGGGGGCACAGATACGCAGTATTTT,CASSDSGGGTDTQYF,.,TRBD2,TRBV6-4,TRBJ2-3
TGTGCCAGCAGCTTAAGCACAGGACTACAAGAGACCCAGTACTTC,CASSLSTGLQETQYF,.,.,TRBV7-2,TRBJ2-5
TGTGCCTGGAGTGTACCAGGCAGTATCTATGGCTACACCTTC,CAWSVPGSIYGYTF,.,.,TRBV30,TRBJ1-2